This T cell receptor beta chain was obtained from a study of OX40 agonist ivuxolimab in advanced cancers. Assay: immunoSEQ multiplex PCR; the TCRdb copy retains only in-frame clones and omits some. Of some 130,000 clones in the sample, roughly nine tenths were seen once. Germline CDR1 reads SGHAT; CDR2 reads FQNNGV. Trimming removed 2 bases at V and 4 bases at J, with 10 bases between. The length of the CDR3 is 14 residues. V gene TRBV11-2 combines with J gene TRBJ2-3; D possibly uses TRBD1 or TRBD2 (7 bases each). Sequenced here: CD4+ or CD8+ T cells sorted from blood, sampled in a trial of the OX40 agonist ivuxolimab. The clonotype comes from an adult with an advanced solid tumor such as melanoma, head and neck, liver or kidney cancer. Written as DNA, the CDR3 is TGTGCCAGCAGCTTACAGGGGGGGTCAGATACGCAGTATTTT. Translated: CASSLQGGSDTQYF.